Listed below are T cell receptor beta chains from one sample, sequenced in a study of CD8 T cells in Susac syndrome. TCRdb processed the immunoSEQ multiplex PCR reads anew with MiXCR; each CDR3 protein has one entry. The profile covers about 71,000 distinct CDR3 sequences, with roughly 93% appearing a single time and roughly 0.16% taken by the ten largest. Sequencing input: CD4+ T cells from PBMCs. The receptors stem from a human donor with Susac syndrome. Both conserved end residues are part of each CDR3. Fields, in order: CDR3 protein, CDR3 DNA, clone size, J gene, V gene, D gene. The D gene is left open where the match is weak. Clone size is not always given. Where it is, it says once, few, many or a class for expanded clones.

cdr3_aa: CASSAGTGFSETQYF
cdr3_nt: TGTGCCAGCAGCGCCGGGACAGGGTTTTCGGAGACCCAGTACTTC
clone_size: .
j_call: TRBJ2-5
v_call: TRBV7-2
d_call: TRBD1

cdr3_aa: CAWSVSGNQPQHF
cdr3_nt: TGTGCCTGGAGTGTGTCAGGAAATCAGCCCCAGCATTTT
clone_size: .
j_call: TRBJ1-5
v_call: TRBV30
d_call: .

cdr3_aa: CASSYTGGAGGYNEQFF
cdr3_nt: TGTGCCAGCAGTTACACAGGGGGCGCGGGGGGTTACAATGAGCAGTTCTTC
clone_size: .
j_call: TRBJ2-1
v_call: TRBV6-5
d_call: .

cdr3_aa: CASAFGGRNTGELFF
cdr3_nt: TGTGCCAGCGCTTTTGGGGGGCGTAACACCGGGGAGCTGTTTTTT
clone_size: .
j_call: TRBJ2-2
v_call: TRBV28
d_call: .

cdr3_aa: CASATGRLSYNEQFF
cdr3_nt: TGTGCCAGCGCCACGGGACGCCTCTCCTACAATGAGCAGTTCTTC
clone_size: .
j_call: TRBJ2-1
v_call: TRBV7-9
d_call: .

cdr3_aa: CASSSQGAGQMRRYF
cdr3_nt: TGTGCCAGCAGCTCCCAGGGGGCTGGGCAGATGAGGAGGTACTTC
clone_size: .
j_call: TRBJ2-7
v_call: TRBV7-2
d_call: TRBD1

cdr3_aa: CATSQAGPNTGELFF
cdr3_nt: TGTGCCACCAGTCAGGCAGGGCCGAACACCGGGGAGCTGTTTTTT
clone_size: .
j_call: TRBJ2-2
v_call: TRBV24-1
d_call: .

cdr3_aa: CASSWEGRANYGYTF
cdr3_nt: TGTGCCAGCAGTTGGGAGGGGAGGGCTAACTATGGCTACACCTTC
clone_size: .
j_call: TRBJ1-2
v_call: TRBV6-6
d_call: .

cdr3_aa: CASSKVSHLRERAKNIQYF
cdr3_nt: TGTGCCAGCAGCAAAGTTTCCCATCTGCGCGAGCGCGCCAAAAACATTCAGTACTTC
clone_size: .
j_call: TRBJ2-4
v_call: TRBV21-1
d_call: .

cdr3_aa: CASSETGAGEQYF
cdr3_nt: TGTGCCAGCAGTGAAACAGGGGCGGGGGAGCAGTACTTC
clone_size: few
j_call: TRBJ2-7
v_call: TRBV2
d_call: .

cdr3_aa: CASSFGTGYQPQHF
cdr3_nt: TGTGCCAGCAGTTTCGGGACAGGATATCAGCCCCAGCATTTT
clone_size: .
j_call: TRBJ1-5
v_call: TRBV12-3/TRBV12-4
d_call: TRBD1

cdr3_aa: CASSLAGGEKLFF
cdr3_nt: TGTGCCAGCAGCTTAGCGGGGGGGGAAAAACTGTTTTTT
clone_size: .
j_call: TRBJ1-4
v_call: TRBV7-2
d_call: .

cdr3_aa: CASSTSGTIAKNIQYF
cdr3_nt: TGTGCCAGCAGCACTAGTGGGACAATAGCCAAAAACATTCAGTACTTC
clone_size: .
j_call: TRBJ2-4
v_call: TRBV11-2
d_call: .

cdr3_aa: CASSKDRRPRETQYF
cdr3_nt: TGTGCCAGCAGCAAAGACAGGAGGCCCAGAGAGACCCAGTACTTC
clone_size: .
j_call: TRBJ2-5
v_call: TRBV6-5
d_call: .

cdr3_aa: CASSLRIQETQYF
cdr3_nt: TGTGCCAGCTCACTCCGGATACAAGAGACCCAGTACTTC
clone_size: .
j_call: TRBJ2-5
v_call: TRBV18
d_call: .

cdr3_aa: CASSPADRVETQYF
cdr3_nt: TGCGCCAGCAGCCCCGCGGACAGGGTGGAGACCCAGTACTTC
clone_size: .
j_call: TRBJ2-5
v_call: TRBV5-1
d_call: TRBD1

cdr3_aa: CSVEWEGREYYGYTF
cdr3_nt: TGCAGCGTTGAATGGGAAGGCAGGGAGTACTATGGCTACACCTTC
clone_size: once
j_call: TRBJ1-2
v_call: TRBV29-1
d_call: .

cdr3_aa: CASSPTGIANTGELFF
cdr3_nt: TGCGCCAGCAGCCCGACAGGGATCGCGAACACCGGGGAGCTGTTTTTT
clone_size: .
j_call: TRBJ2-2
v_call: TRBV5-1
d_call: TRBD1

cdr3_aa: CASSYTGTAKTQFF
cdr3_nt: TGTGCCAGCAGCTATACAGGAACGGCCAAAACACAGTTCTTC
clone_size: .
j_call: TRBJ2-1
v_call: TRBV3-1
d_call: .

cdr3_aa: CASSLNRGPNQPQHF
cdr3_nt: TGTGCCAGCAGCTTGAACAGGGGGCCCAATCAGCCCCAGCATTTT
clone_size: .
j_call: TRBJ1-5
v_call: TRBV5-6
d_call: TRBD1

cdr3_aa: CASSWTQGQPQHF
cdr3_nt: TGTGCCAGCAGTTGGACACAGGGACAGCCCCAGCATTTT
clone_size: .
j_call: TRBJ1-5
v_call: TRBV6-2/TRBV6-3
d_call: .